One T cell receptor beta chain is described in this entry. A much larger clone lies one base from this, so it may be a read error. The data were obtained in a study of T cell repertoires in cytomegalovirus infection. TCRdb reprocessed the reads via MiXCR and lists one record per CDR3 protein. The sample lists roughly 720,000 distinct CDR3 sequences, 35% to 40% occurring once. CDR3 length: 15 residues. CDR1 SGHTA and CDR2 FQGNSA come from the germline V gene. The rearrangement joins TRBV7-2 to TRBJ1-1; D is unclear. Sequences were obtained from PBMCs. This clonotype was sampled from a human donor in good health (CMV status not recorded). Some clones in this sample may be carry-over from other donors' samples. CDR3 DNA sequence: TGTGCCAGCAGCCTTACGGCGGGTAGAAAAACTGAAGCTTTATTT. It specifies CASSLTAGRKTEALF.